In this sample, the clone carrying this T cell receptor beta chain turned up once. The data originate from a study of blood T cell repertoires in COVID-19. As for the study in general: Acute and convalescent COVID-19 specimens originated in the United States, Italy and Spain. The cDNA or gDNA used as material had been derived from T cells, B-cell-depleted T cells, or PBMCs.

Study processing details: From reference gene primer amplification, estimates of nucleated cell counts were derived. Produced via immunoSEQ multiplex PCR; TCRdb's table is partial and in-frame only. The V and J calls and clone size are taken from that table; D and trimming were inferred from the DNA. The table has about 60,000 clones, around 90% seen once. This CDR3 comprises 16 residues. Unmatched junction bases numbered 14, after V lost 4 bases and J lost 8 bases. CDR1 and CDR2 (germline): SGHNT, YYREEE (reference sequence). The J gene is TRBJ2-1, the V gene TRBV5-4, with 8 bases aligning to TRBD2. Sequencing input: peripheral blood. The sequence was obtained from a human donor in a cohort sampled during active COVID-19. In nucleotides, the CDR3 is TGTGCCAGCAGCACCCGGGTAGCGGGATCCTCCGATGAGCAGTTCTTC. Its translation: CASSTRVAGSSDEQFF.